Below, 23 T cell receptor beta chains from the same sample are listed, as sequenced in a study of T cell responses to AZD1222 COVID-19 vaccine. Using immunoSEQ multiplex PCR, the repertoire was profiled, and TCRdb retains in-frame clones only, with some absent. The repertoire includes 150,000 to 200,000 clones, about 91% of them detected once, and 1.3% sits in the top ten. The material sequenced was peripheral blood, taken 28 days after the second AZD1222 dose. The origin of the receptors is an adult who received the AZD1222 COVID-19 vaccine.

The chain joins TRBV18 to TRBJ1-1, with D unclear. The CDR3 runs 12 residues. CDR1 is KGHSH, CDR2 LQKENI, per germline. V was cut by 2 bases and J by 6 bases, with 7 bases left in between. The CDR3 nucleotides read TGTGCCAGCTCACCAACACGGTCTGAAGCTTTCTTT. Translating it yields CASSPTRSEAFF.

The chain couples TRBV7-2 to TRBJ1-2, with TRBD1 matching over 7 bases. This CDR3 contains 14 residues. From germline, CDR1 is SGHTA and CDR2 FQGNSA. V gave up 1 base and J gave up 3 bases; unmatched junction bases: 2. The CDR3 DNA is TGTGCCAGCAGCTTAGGAGGGGGCGACTATGGCTACACCTTC. Protein: CASSLGGGDYGYTF.

The V gene is TRBV12-5, the J gene TRBJ1-1; tentatively, D is TRBD1 (5 bases). The V end lost 8 bases, the J end lost 6 bases, and 10 bases lay between the germline ends. CDR1 is LGHNT and CDR2 is FRNRAP in the germline V gene. The CDR3 has 11 amino acids. The CDR3 sequence: CASLVGPEAFF. In nucleotides, the CDR3 is TGTGCTAGTTTGGTGGGGCCTGAAGCTTTCTTT.

The chain employs TRBV13 and TRBJ2-1; possible D gene TRBD2, 6 bases. Trimming cost V 2 bases and J 15 bases, with 20 bases left between them. The CDR3 consists of 14 residues. CDR1 PRHDT and CDR2 FYEKMQ come from the germline V gene (reference sequence). The chain's CDR3 is CASSLSSGLPTPFF. Written as DNA, the CDR3 is TGTGCCAGCAGCTTATCATCGGGACTTCCAACTCCGTTCTTC.

This clone occurred once. V is TRBV18 and J is TRBJ2-3, with D perhaps assigned TRBD1 or TRBD2 (6 bases each). Trimming took off 0 bases at V and 1 base at J, with 14 bases between the two ends. There are 17 residues in the CDR3. Germline CDR1 is KGHSH and CDR2 is LQKENI. The CDR3 sequence is CASSPPYPRGGTDTQYF. The CDR3 coding sequence is TGTGCCAGCTCACCACCGTATCCAAGGGGGGGCACAGATACGCAGTATTTT. Supplemented by reference TRBV18 and TRBJ2-3, the full variable domain reads NAGVMQNPRHLVRRRGQEARLRCSPMKGHSHVYWYRQLPEEGLKFMVYLQKENIIDESGMPKERFSAEFPKEGPSILRIQQVVRGDSAAYFCASSPPYPRGGTDTQYFGPGTRLTVL.

The chain links TRBV7-9 to TRBJ1-4; D gene unclear. V lost 1 base and J lost 3, with 6 bases in between. The CDR3 extends over 14 amino acids. Germline V gives CDR1 SEHNR, CDR2 FQNEAQ (reference sequence). This CDR3 reads CASSLGGSNEKLFF. Here the CDR3 DNA reads TGTGCCAGCAGCTTAGGTGGTTCTAATGAAAAACTGTTTTTT.

This chain connects TRBV30 to TRBJ2-3; TRBD2 might be the D (6 bases). V was trimmed by 1 base and J by 4 bases, leaving 18 bases between them. The germline V gene encodes CDR1 GTSNPN and CDR2 SVGIG (reference sequence). The CDR3 loop spans 16 amino acids. The CDR3 DNA is TGTGCCTGGAGTGATCTACTAGCAACGGACGCAGATACGCAGTATTTT. It yields the protein CAWSDLLATDADTQYF.

The rearrangement links TRBV12-5 to TRBJ2-3; 10 positions match TRBD1. With V trimmed by 3 bases and J by 3 bases, 6 bases remained unmatched. This CDR3 region has 16 residues. Germline CDR1 LGHNT, CDR2 FRNRAP. The CDR3 here is CASGLVTGGQTDTQYF. The CDR3 bases are TGTGCTAGTGGTTTAGTGACAGGGGGCCAGACAGATACGCAGTATTTT.

This rearrangement joins TRBV2 to TRBJ1-2; maybe TRBD1 (5 bases). The CDR3 extends over 13 amino acids. CDR1 SNHLY and CDR2 FYNNEI come from the germline V gene. V was clipped by 5 bases and J by 4 bases, with 11 bases between them. This chain's CDR3 is CASSSGTVYGYTF. CDR3 nucleotides: TGTGCCAGCAGTTCCGGGACGGTCTATGGCTACACCTTC. Full variable domain (missing parts from reference TRBV2 and TRBJ1-2): EPEVTQTPSHQVTQMGQEVILRCVPISNHLYFYWYRQILGQKVEFLVSFYNNEISEKSEIFDDQFSVERPDGSNFTLKIRSTKLEDSAMYFCASSSGTVYGYTFGSGTRLTVV.

This clone showed up just once. This chain uses TRBV12-5 with TRBJ1-1; D is ambiguous. Germline V CDR1 and CDR2: LGHNT, FRNRAP. The CDR3 length is 16 residues. V was clipped by 0 bases and J by 0 bases, with 11 bases between them. CDR3 sequence: CASGLVRPGMNTEAFF. For the CDR3, the DNA is TGTGCTAGTGGTTTGGTACGGCCAGGAATGAACACTGAAGCTTTCTTT.

The chain combines TRBV7-9 with TRBJ1-1, with D possibly TRBD1 on 5 matching bases. The CDR3 is 15 amino acids. Trimming pared 5 bases from V and 3 bases from J, leaving 16 bases between. Germline values: CDR1 SEHNR, CDR2 FQNEAQ (reference sequence). The CDR3 nucleotides read TGTGCCAGCAGCCCTTGGGACCCTGGCGACACTGAAGCTTTCTTT. It translates to CASSPWDPGDTEAFF.

This chain joins TRBV30 and TRBJ1-1; no clear D. Germline V CDR1 and CDR2: GTSNPN, SVGIG (reference sequence). The CDR3 is 13 residues long. V lost 0 bases to trimming and J lost 2 bases, with 7 bases between them. CDR3 loop: CAWSVGKNTEAFF. Here the CDR3 DNA reads TGTGCCTGGAGTGTAGGGAAAAACACTGAAGCTTTCTTT.

The chain joins TRBV9 to TRBJ2-7, with D possibly matching TRBD2 (5 bases). This CDR3 is built from 15 residues. Germline V gene sequence: CDR1 SGDLS, CDR2 YYNGEE. V was trimmed by 0 bases and J by 1 base, leaving 11 bases between them. The CDR3 sequence is CASSVGGIESYEQYF. The DNA of the CDR3 is TGTGCCAGCAGCGTAGGAGGGATTGAATCCTACGAGCAGTACTTC.

The table lists this clone with a count of one. At the DNA level, this CDR3 is encoded by other sequences in the same sample as well. This rearrangement joins TRBV5-1 to TRBJ1-1; no firm D call. The CDR3 covers 14 residues. V was clipped by 0 bases and J by 2 bases, with 8 bases between them. Germline CDR1 is SGHRS and CDR2 is YFSETQ. The CDR3: CASSLGQANTEAFF. The CDR3 DNA is TGCGCCAGCAGCTTGGGGCAGGCCAACACTGAAGCTTTCTTT.

The chain uses TRBV3-1 (or the pseudogene TRBV3-2) and TRBJ1-4, with a possible D match to TRBD1 (5 bases). This CDR3 is built from 14 residues. The ends were cut back, 5 bases at V and 1 base at J, with 8 bases in the middle. From germline, CDR1 is LGHDT and CDR2 YNNKEL (reference sequence). The DNA for the CDR3 is TGTGCCAGCAGCTGGGGCGGAACTAATGAAAAACTGTTTTTT. Translating it yields CASSWGGTNEKLFF.

The V gene is TRBV5-6, the J gene TRBJ2-1, with TRBD2 matching 8 bases. The CDR3 runs 15 residues. V shed 3 bases, J shed 7 bases, and the junction held 9 bases outside the gene matches. The germline V gene encodes CDR1 SGHDT and CDR2 YYEEEE. CDR3: CASSYGGGQLNEQFF. The DNA for the CDR3 is TGTGCCAGCAGCTATGGCGGGGGGCAGTTGAATGAGCAGTTCTTC.

This clone was counted a single time. The rearrangement links TRBV7-2 to TRBJ1-6; TRBD1 might be the D (6 bases). Deletions cut 0 bases from V and 3 bases from J, with 15 bases between. The CDR3 consists of 18 residues. Germline V gives CDR1 SGHTA, CDR2 FQGNSA. The CDR3 region has the DNA TGTGCCAGCAGCTTAGCGTTAACAGGGAGAGGCTATAATTCACCCCTCCACTTT. As protein: CASSLALTGRGYNSPLHF.

The V and J genes are TRBV2 and TRBJ1-1; the D gene is possibly TRBD1 (5 bases). The CDR3 sequence is 14 residues long. The V gene lost 4 bases and the J gene lost 1 base, with 10 bases spanning the gap. CDR1 is SNHLY, CDR2 FYNNEI, per germline. For the CDR3, the DNA is TGTGCCAGCAGTGGGCAGGGTTGGAACACTGAAGCTTTCTTT. Translation gives CASSGQGWNTEAFF. Supplemented by reference TRBV2 and TRBJ1-1, the full variable domain reads EPEVTQTPSHQVTQMGQEVILRCVPISNHLYFYWYRQILGQKVEFLVSFYNNEISEKSEIFDDQFSVERPDGSNFTLKIRSTKLEDSAMYFCASSGQGWNTEAFFGQGTRLTVV.

V and J are TRBV6-1 and TRBJ1-1; tentatively, D is TRBD1 (6 bases). Looked up from germline, CDR1 is MNHNS and CDR2 is SASEGT. This CDR3 has 12 residues. Trimming removed 3 bases at V and 8 bases at J, with 10 bases between. Here the CDR3 reads CASSEDGTEAFF. CDR3 bases: TGTGCCAGCAGTGAGGACGGGACAGAAGCTTTCTTT.

V is TRBV30 and J is TRBJ1-1; 7 nucleotides line up with TRBD1. Germline CDR1 reads GTSNPN; CDR2 reads SVGIG (reference sequence). The CDR3 runs 15 residues. V shed 6 bases and J 1 base; nucleotides not matched to a gene: 11. CDR3 residues: CACSGQDLGNTEAFF. The CDR3, as DNA: TGTGCCTGCTCCGGACAGGATCTGGGGAACACTGAAGCTTTCTTT.

The chain joins TRBV6-2 or TRBV6-3 to TRBJ2-2; 9 bases agree with TRBD1. CDR1 is MNHEY and CDR2 is SVGEGT in the germline V gene. The CDR3 spans 15 residues. J gave up 6 bases and V 3 bases, and 5 bases lay outside the gene matches. For the CDR3, the DNA is TGTGCCAGCAGTTATCAACAGGGGGCCGCCGGGGAGCTGTTTTTT. This gives the protein CASSYQQGAAGELFF.

The chain joins TRBV19 to TRBJ2-2; tentatively, D is TRBD1 (6 bases). This CDR3 comprises 14 residues. Trimming took 7 bases from V and 6 from J, leaving 15 bases between them. Germline assignment: CDR1 LNHDA and CDR2 SQIVND (reference sequence). As DNA, the CDR3 is TGTGCCAGTAACAGGGATCTAGTGTCCGGGGAGCTGTTTTTT. Translated: CASNRDLVSGELFF.

The chain employs TRBV11-3 and TRBJ2-7; D is unresolved. Germline V gives CDR1 SGHNT, CDR2 YENEEA. This CDR3 is 8 amino acids long. Trimming pared 8 bases from V and 6 bases from J, leaving 2 bases between. In DNA form, the CDR3 reads TGTGCCAGCGGCGAGCAGTACTTC. It encodes CASGEQYF. Variable domain in full (rest from reference TRBV11-3 and TRBJ2-7): EAGVVQSPRYKIIEKKQPVAFWCNPISGHNTLYWYLQNLGQGPELLIRYENEEAVDDSQLPKDRFSAERLKGVDSTLKIQPAELGDSAVYLCASGEQYFGPGTRLTVT.